This entry describes one T cell receptor beta chain. The antigen remains undetermined. This sample was included in a study of cytomegalovirus exposure and HLA in healthy donors. Points from the study as a whole: Researchers counted around 180 TCR beta chains as cytomegalovirus-associated. A later analysis by the authors found several of the most significant clusters apparently linked to common viral pathogens.

The primer mix had 60 Vbeta and 13 Jbeta primers. In the authors' workflow: Roughly 80 million unique TCR beta chains, roughly 11 million shared, were counted in a later analysis. Sequencing was performed with immunoSEQ multiplex PCR; in TCRdb, only in-frame clones are kept and a portion is missing. From that table come the V and J calls and clone size; the DNA was used to work out D and trimming. The data contain some 150,000 clones, 70% to 80% of them seen just once; the ten biggest clones take up 1.3%. The source is a woman aged 45-65 years in good health and CMV-seronegative. Material for sequencing was PBMCs.

This CDR3 reads CASSIDPPSYEQYF. The DNA for the CDR3 is TGTGCCAGTAGTATAGATCCCCCTAGCTACGAGCAGTACTTC. The V and J genes are TRBV19 and TRBJ2-7, with D unresolved. This CDR3 contains 14 residues. Germline V CDR1 and CDR2: LNHDA, SQIVND (reference sequence). Trimming cost V 0 bases and J 3 bases, with 9 bases left between them. The full variable domain, completed using reference TRBV19 and TRBJ2-7, is DGGITQSPKYLFRKEGQNVTLSCEQNLNHDAMYWYRQDPGQGLRLIYYSQIVNDFQKGDIAEGYSVSREKKESFPLTVTSAQKNPTAFYLCASSIDPPSYEQYFGPGTRLTVT.